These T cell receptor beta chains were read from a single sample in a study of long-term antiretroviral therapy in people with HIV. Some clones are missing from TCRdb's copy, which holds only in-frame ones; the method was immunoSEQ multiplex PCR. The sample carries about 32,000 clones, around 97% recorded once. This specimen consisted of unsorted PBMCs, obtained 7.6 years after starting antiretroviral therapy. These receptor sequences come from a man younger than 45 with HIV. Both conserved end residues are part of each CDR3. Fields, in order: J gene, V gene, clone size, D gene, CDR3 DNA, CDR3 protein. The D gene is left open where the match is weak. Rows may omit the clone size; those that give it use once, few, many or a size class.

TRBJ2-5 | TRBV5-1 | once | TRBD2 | TGCGCCAGCGGATGGGGACTAGCGGAAGAGACCCAGTACTTC | CASGWGLAEETQYF
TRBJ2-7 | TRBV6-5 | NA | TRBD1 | TGTGCCAGCAGTCAGAGACAGGGGGCCTACGAGCAGTACTTC | CASSQRQGAYEQYF
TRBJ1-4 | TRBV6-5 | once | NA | TGTGCCAGCAGTTACTCAGGGGGAGCTGGGGAAAAACTGTTTTTT | CASSYSGGAGEKLFF
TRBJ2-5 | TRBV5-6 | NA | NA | TGTGCCAGCAGCTTGGTCGGGAGATCCCAAGAGACCCAGTACTTC | CASSLVGRSQETQYF
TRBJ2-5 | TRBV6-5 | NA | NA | TGTGCCAGCAGCTACTTACGGGGGGCCGGGAAAGAGACCCAGTACTTC | CASSYLRGAGKETQYF
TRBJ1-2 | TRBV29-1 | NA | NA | TGCAGCGTCGAGGACAACTATGGCTACACCTTC | CSVEDNYGYTF
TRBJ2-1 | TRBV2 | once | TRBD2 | TGTGCCAGCAGGGAAGGACTAGCGGGAGGATTGGAGCAGTTCTTC | CASREGLAGGLEQFF
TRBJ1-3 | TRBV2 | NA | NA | TGTGCCAGCGTCGAGGCGGGAAACACCATATATTTT | CASVEAGNTIYF
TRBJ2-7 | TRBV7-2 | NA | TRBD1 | TGTGCCAGCAGCCATGGGACAGACTACGAGCAGTACTTC | CASSHGTDYEQYF
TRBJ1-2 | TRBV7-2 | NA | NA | TGTGCCAGCAGCCCATCGACTGCTAACTATGGCTACACCTTC | CASSPSTANYGYTF
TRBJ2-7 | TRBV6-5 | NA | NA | TGTGCCAGCAGTTACCGGCAGGGCGCCTACGAGCAGTACTTC | CASSYRQGAYEQYF
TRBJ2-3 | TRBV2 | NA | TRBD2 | TGTGCCAGCAGCCAGGTAGCGGGATTTACAGATACGCAGTATTTT | CASSQVAGFTDTQYF
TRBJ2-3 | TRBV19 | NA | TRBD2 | TGTGCCAGTAAAGACAGCGGGGGAACAGATACGCAGTATTTT | CASKDSGGTDTQYF
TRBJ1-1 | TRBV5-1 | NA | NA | TGCGCCAGCAGCTTCATAAGGGAGACGGAAGAAGCTTTCTTT | CASSFIRETEEAFF
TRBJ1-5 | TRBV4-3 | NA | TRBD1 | TGCGCCAGCAGCCAAGACGGACAGGGCCACCAGCCCCAGCATTTT | CASSQDGQGHQPQHF
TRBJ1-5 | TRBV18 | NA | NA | TGTGCCAGCTCACCAGGGATGGATCAGCCCCAGCATTTT | CASSPGMDQPQHF
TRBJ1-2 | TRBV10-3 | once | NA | TGTGCCATCAATCGGGGGGAGGGGACTCCCACCTTC | CAINRGEGTPTF
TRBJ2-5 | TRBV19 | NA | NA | TGTGCCACCATGGACGTGTACCAAGAGACCCAGTACTTC | CATMDVYQETQYF
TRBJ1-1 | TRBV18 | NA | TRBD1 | TGTGCCAGCTCACCAGGGACAGGGACTGAAGCTTTCTTT | CASSPGTGTEAFF
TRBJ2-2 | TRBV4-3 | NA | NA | TGCGCCAGCAGCCAAGAAGGAGGACTCGCGAACACCGGGGAGCTGTTTTTT | CASSQEGGLANTGELFF
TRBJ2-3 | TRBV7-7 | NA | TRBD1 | TGTGCTAGCAGCTTATTTGGGGGACAGGGTATGACAGATACGCAGTATTTT | CASSLFGGQGMTDTQYF
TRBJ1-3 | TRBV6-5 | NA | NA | TGTGCCAGTCAGGGCCCGAGGGGAAACACCATATATTTT | CASQGPRGNTIYF
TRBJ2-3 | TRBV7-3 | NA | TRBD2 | TGTGCCAGCAGCTGGCTAGCGGGAGCTTTAGATACGCAGTATTTT | CASSWLAGALDTQYF
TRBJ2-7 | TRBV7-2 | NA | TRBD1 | TGTGCCAGCGGACGGACAGGCCCCTACGAGCAGTACTTC | CASGRTGPYEQYF
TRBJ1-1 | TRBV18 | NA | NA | TGTGCCAGCTCTCCTGGTGGACCGAACACTGAAGCTTTCTTT | CASSPGGPNTEAFF
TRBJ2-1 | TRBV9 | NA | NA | TGTGCCAGCAGCGTAGGGGCGGGGAGGTCGAATGAGCAGTTCTTC | CASSVGAGRSNEQFF
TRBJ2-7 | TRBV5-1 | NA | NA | TGCGCCAGCAGCCTTGGGGCGGCCTACGAGCAGTACTTC | CASSLGAAYEQYF
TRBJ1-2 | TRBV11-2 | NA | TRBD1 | TGTGCCAGCAGCTTAGTAGGAACAGGGGGTTTAAACTATGGCTACACCTTC | CASSLVGTGGLNYGYTF
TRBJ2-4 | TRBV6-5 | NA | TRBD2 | TGTGCCAGCAGTTCCGGACTAGCGGGAGAGAGAAACATTCAGTACTTC | CASSSGLAGERNIQYF
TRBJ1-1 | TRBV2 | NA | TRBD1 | TGTGCCACGGAGAAATGGACAGGGGCCAACACTGAAGCTTTCTTT | CATEKWTGANTEAFF
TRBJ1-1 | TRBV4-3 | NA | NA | TGCGCCAGCAGCCAGGGGGCAAACACTGAAGCTTTCTTT | CASSQGANTEAFF
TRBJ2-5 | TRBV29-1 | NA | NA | TGCAGCGTTGAACTAGGAGAGACCCAGTACTTC | CSVELGETQYF
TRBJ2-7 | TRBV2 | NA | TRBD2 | TGTGCCAGCCGAGCTAATAGCGGGAGCTCCGAGCAGTACTTC | CASRANSGSSEQYF
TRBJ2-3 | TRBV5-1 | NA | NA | TGCGCCAGCAGCCCAAGAGCCGGGGCAGATACGCAGTATTTT | CASSPRAGADTQYF
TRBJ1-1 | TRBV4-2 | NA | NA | TGTGCCAGCAGCCCCGGGGGGGTGGCAGGCACTGAAGCTTTCTTT | CASSPGGVAGTEAFF
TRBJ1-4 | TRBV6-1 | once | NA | TGTGCCAGCAGTGGGGGCCGACAGTCTGCAACTAATGAAAAACTGTTTTTT | CASSGGRQSATNEKLFF
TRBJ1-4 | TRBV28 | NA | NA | TGTGCCAGCAGTTTAGTCCAGGCTGAAAAACTGTTTTTT | CASSLVQAEKLFF
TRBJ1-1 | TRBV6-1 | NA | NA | TGTGCCAGCAGTGAATGGGTAGAGGGGAGGGCCACTGAAGCTTTCTTT | CASSEWVEGRATEAFF
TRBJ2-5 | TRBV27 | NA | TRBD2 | TGTGCCAGCAGTTTTTCCGGGACTAGCGAAGAGACCCAGTACTTC | CASSFSGTSEETQYF
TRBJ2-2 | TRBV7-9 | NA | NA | TGTGCCAGCAATGGACAGTTCGCGAACACCGGGGAGCTGTTTTTT | CASNGQFANTGELFF
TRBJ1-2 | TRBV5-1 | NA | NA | TGCGCCAGCAGCAGGAGGGGGGGAGACTATGGCTACACCTTC | CASSRRGGDYGYTF
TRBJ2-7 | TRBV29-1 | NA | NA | TGCAGCGTTGGGGCAAACGAGCAGTACTTC | CSVGANEQYF
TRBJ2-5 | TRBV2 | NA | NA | TGTGCCAGCAATAGACTTAACTCCGGAGAGACCCAGTACTTC | CASNRLNSGETQYF
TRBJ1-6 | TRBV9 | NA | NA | TGTGCCAGCAGCGCCTCAGGGGCGGGTAGCTCACCCCTCCACTTT | CASSASGAGSSPLHF